Following are 24 T cell receptor beta chains from one sample sequenced in a study of cytomegalovirus exposure and HLA in healthy donors. Primers for the PCR totalled 60 Vbeta and 13 Jbeta. This table comes from immunoSEQ multiplex PCR, and its TCRdb copy is limited to in-frame clones, with some not included. Its listing shows some 34,000 clones. Sequencing was performed on PBMCs. The receptors here all came from a middle-aged man in good health and CMV-seronegative.

This chain connects TRBV28 to TRBJ2-7; tentative D call: TRBD1 (7 bases). CDR3 size: 17 residues. Trimming stripped 3 bases from V and 9 bases from J, with 27 bases between. Per the germline V gene, CDR1 is MDHEN and CDR2 is SYDVKM. The CDR3 nucleotides are TGTGCCAGCAGTTTGGGGGGACAGCTTCTTAACCCTTCGGGGCAGTACTTC. It is translated as CASSLGGQLLNPSGQYF.

V usage is TRBV18 and J usage is TRBJ1-1; TRBD1 is a possible D gene (5 bases). V shed 5 bases and J shed 1 base, with 11 bases lying between them. In germline, CDR1 is KGHSH, CDR2 LQKENI. CDR3 length: 14 residues. CDR3 amino acids: CASSFDRTNTEAFF. Written as DNA, the CDR3 is TGTGCCAGCTCATTCGACAGAACGAACACTGAAGCTTTCTTT.

This chain uses TRBV9 with TRBJ2-5, with 9 bases that match TRBD1. The CDR3 length is 16 residues. From germline, CDR1 is SGDLS and CDR2 YYNGEE. The J segment lost 5 bases and the V segment lost 0 bases, leaving 8 bases of the junction unmatched. The CDR3 DNA sequence: TGTGCCAGCAGCGTAGCAACCGGGACAGGGATGGAGACCCAGTACTTC. Amino acids: CASSVATGTGMETQYF.

The chain links TRBV25-1 to TRBJ2-2; TRBD2 might be the D (5 bases). Looked up from germline, CDR1 is MGHDK and CDR2 is SYGVNS. The CDR3 has 13 amino acids. Trimming took 4 bases from V and 5 from J, leaving 8 bases between them. The CDR3 DNA reads as TGTGCCAGCAGTGGCCCGGGGACCGGGGAGCTGTTTTTT. As protein: CASSGPGTGELFF. Combining the CDR3 with reference TRBV25-1 and TRBJ2-2 gives the whole variable domain EADIYQTPRYLVIGTGKKITLECSQTMGHDKMYWYQQDPGMELHLIHYSYGVNSTEKGDLSSESTVSRIRTEHFPLTLESARPSHTSQYLCASSGPGTGELFFGEGSRLTVL.

The chain employs TRBV7-8 and TRBJ1-5; 7 bases align to TRBD1. The V gene end was trimmed by 5 bases and the J gene end by 6 bases; junction bases not matched to a gene: 7. This CDR3 is 14 amino acids long. CDR1 SGHVS and CDR2 FQNEAQ come from the germline V gene. CDR3 region: CASSRRGGGQPQHF. In DNA, the CDR3 is TGTGCCAGCAGCCGAAGAGGGGGCGGTCAGCCCCAGCATTTT.

V and J are TRBV28 and TRBJ1-2; D may be TRBD1 (6 bases). This CDR3 spans 12 amino acids. V was clipped by 5 bases and J by 2 bases, with 6 bases between them. Germline loops: CDR1 MDHEN, CDR2 SYDVKM. For the CDR3, the DNA is TGTGCCAGCAGTGGGACAAACTATGGCTACACCTTC. This codes for CASSGTNYGYTF.

This sequence joins TRBV5-6 and TRBJ2-3, with D possibly TRBD1 on 6 matching bases. Trimming removed 1 base at V and 1 base at J, with 10 bases between. The CDR3 consists of 15 residues. Germline V gene sequence: CDR1 SGHDT, CDR2 YYEEEE. The CDR3 loop is CASSLRGGGTDTQYF. Written as DNA, the CDR3 is TGTGCCAGCAGCTTGAGAGGGGGAGGCACAGATACGCAGTATTTT.

V gene TRBV29-1 combines with J gene TRBJ1-2; no firm D call. The germline V gene has CDR1 SQVTM and CDR2 ANQGSEA. The CDR3 spans 13 residues. V lost 3 bases and J lost 8, with 16 bases in between. The CDR3 DNA sequence: TGCAGCGTTGAGTCAGGTCGGAAGAGAGGCTACACCTTC. Translation: CSVESGRKRGYTF.

V is TRBV5-1 and J is TRBJ2-5; 13 positions match TRBD2. The germline V gene encodes CDR1 SGHRS and CDR2 YFSETQ. Trimming took 3 bases from V and 5 from J; bases not matched to a gene: 13. The CDR3 runs 18 residues. The CDR3 sequence: CASSWVPLAGGPGETQYF. CDR3 sequence (DNA): TGCGCCAGCAGCTGGGTTCCACTAGCGGGAGGGCCAGGGGAGACCCAGTACTTC.

V usage is TRBV30 and J usage is TRBJ2-7, with a possible D match to TRBD2 (6 bases). The germline gives CDR1 GTSNPN, CDR2 SVGIG (reference sequence). Trimming left V 2 bases short and J 0 bases short, with 8 bases between. The CDR3 contains 13 residues. The CDR3 sequence: CAWSSSGSYEQYF. DNA of the CDR3: TGTGCCTGGAGTAGTAGCGGCTCCTACGAGCAGTACTTC.

This CDR3 reads CSVEPHRQPSGYTF. CDR3 bases: TGCAGCGTTGAGCCCCACAGGCAGCCTTCGGGCTACACCTTC. The rearrangement uses TRBV29-1 and TRBJ1-2; D is possibly TRBD1 (5 bases). The CDR3 loop spans 14 amino acids. Germline V gives CDR1 SQVTM, CDR2 ANQGSEA. V was shortened by 3 bases and J by 8 bases, with 19 bases between the two germline ends.

The V and J genes are TRBV18 and TRBJ1-1; unclear D gene. The CDR3 totals 14 residues. V was cut by 0 bases and J by 1 base, with 6 bases left in between. Germline-derived CDR1 and CDR2 are KGHSH and LQKENI. CDR3 amino acids: CASSPPLRNTEAFF. In nucleotides, the CDR3 is TGTGCCAGCTCACCACCCCTTAGGAACACTGAAGCTTTCTTT.

The chain combines TRBV29-1 with TRBJ2-5, with unresolved D. Trimming removed 5 bases from V and 1 base from J, with 2 bases in between. The CDR3 totals 10 residues. Germline V gene sequence: CDR1 SQVTM, CDR2 ANQGSEA. The CDR3 sequence: CSVRQETQYF. DNA for the CDR3: TGCAGCGTTCGCCAAGAGACCCAGTACTTC.

In the case of this clone: This CDR3 is also generated by other DNA sequences in the sample. V is TRBV19 and J is TRBJ2-7; TRBD2 agrees at 7 bases. This CDR3 is built from 14 residues. J was trimmed by 0 bases and V by 3 bases; bases with no gene match: 2. Germline V lookup: CDR1 LNHDA, CDR2 SQIVND (reference sequence). In nucleotides, the CDR3 is TGTGCCAGTAGTATGGGAGGGAGCTCCTACGAGCAGTACTTC. This codes for CASSMGGSSYEQYF. Full variable domain (remainder filled in from reference TRBV19 and TRBJ2-7): DGGITQSPKYLFRKEGQNVTLSCEQNLNHDAMYWYRQDPGQGLRLIYYSQIVNDFQKGDIAEGYSVSREKKESFPLTVTSAQKNPTAFYLCASSMGGSSYEQYFGPGTRLTVT.

The gene calls are TRBV7-6 and TRBJ2-2, with 10 bases fitting TRBD2. CDR3 size: 18 residues. CDR1 and CDR2 from the germline V gene are SGHVS and FNYEAQ. Unmatched junction bases numbered 5, after V lost 1 base and J lost 0 bases. The CDR3 loop is CASSLGASGSTNTGELFF. For the CDR3, the DNA is TGTGCCAGCAGCTTAGGTGCTAGCGGGAGTACGAACACCGGGGAGCTGTTTTTT.

The chain has TRBV5-1 and TRBJ1-1; tentatively, D is TRBD1 (5 bases). V gave up 6 bases and J gave up 6 bases, with 18 bases separating them. There are 14 residues in the CDR3. CDR1 and CDR2 (germline): SGHRS, YFSETQ. CDR3 sequence (DNA): TGCGCCAGCACTGAAGGGGTGGGAGGGGCTGAAGCTTTCTTT. Translation gives CASTEGVGGAEAFF. Drawing the rest from reference TRBV5-1 and TRBJ1-1, the complete variable domain is KAGVTQTPRYLIKTRGQQVTLSCSPISGHRSVSWYQQTPGQGLQFLFEYFSETQRNKGNFPGRFSGRQFSNSRSEMNVSTLELGDSALYLCASTEGVGGAEAFFGQGTRLTVV.

The chain combines TRBV5-6 with TRBJ1-5, with a tentative D call TRBD1 (6 bases). With 2 bases removed from V and 4 bases from J, the gap between germline ends came to 10 bases. The length of the CDR3 is 14 residues. Germline loops: CDR1 SGHDT, CDR2 YYEEEE. For the CDR3, the DNA is TGTGCCAGCAGCTTCCGGGACACAAATCAGCCCCAGCATTTT. Protein product: CASSFRDTNQPQHF.

This chain connects TRBV14 to TRBJ2-5; tentative D call: TRBD2 (5 bases). Germline CDR1 and CDR2: SGHDN and FVKESK. CDR3 size: 15 residues. V was pared by 1 base and J by 9 bases, with 18 bases between. The CDR3 loop reads CASSQAAGLTGAQYF. In DNA, the CDR3 is TGTGCCAGCAGCCAAGCGGCAGGACTGACCGGGGCCCAGTACTTC. The full variable domain, rest sourced from reference TRBV14 and TRBJ2-5, is EAGVTQFPSHSVIEKGQTVTLRCDPISGHDNLYWYRRVMGKEIKFLLHFVKESKQDESGMPNNRFLAERTGGTYSTLKVQPAELEDSGVYFCASSQAAGLTGAQYFGPGTRLLVL.

This rearrangement joins TRBV7-9 to TRBJ2-2, with 8 bases lining up with TRBD1. Germline V gene data show CDR1 as SEHNR and CDR2 as FQNEAQ (reference sequence). J was trimmed by 5 bases and V by 1 base; bases with no gene match: 6. The CDR3 runs to 16 residues. CDR3 sequence reads: CASSLGWTGRTGELFF. CDR3 DNA: TGTGCCAGCAGCTTAGGGTGGACAGGGCGAACCGGGGAGCTGTTTTTT.

The V and J genes are TRBV6-1 and TRBJ2-3, with TRBD2 matching over 11 bases. The V segment lost 6 bases and the J segment 0 bases; nucleotides outside the gene matches: 2. The CDR3 spans 15 residues. The germline V gene encodes CDR1 MNHNS and CDR2 SASEGT. The CDR3 region is CASRTSGMSTDTQYF. DNA of the CDR3: TGTGCCAGCAGGACTAGCGGGATGAGCACAGATACGCAGTATTTT.

The chain uses TRBV30 and TRBJ1-1; 7 bases are a match to TRBD1. Germline V lookup: CDR1 GTSNPN, CDR2 SVGIG (reference sequence). The CDR3 runs to 13 residues. The J segment lost 8 bases and the V segment lost 0 bases, leaving 6 bases of the junction unmatched. The CDR3 is CAWSVQTGREAFF. CDR3 DNA sequence: TGTGCCTGGAGTGTACAGACAGGGAGGGAAGCTTTCTTT.

The CDR3 here is CASSLSVGTGAEAFF. CDR3 nucleotides: TGCGCCAGCAGCTTGTCGGTAGGAACAGGGGCTGAAGCTTTCTTT. The V call is TRBV5-1, the J call TRBJ1-1, with TRBD1 matching over 7 bases. V was pared by 1 base and J by 6 bases, with 9 bases of the junction left unmatched. The germline V gene has CDR1 SGHRS and CDR2 YFSETQ. This CDR3 has 15 residues.

Regarding this clone: The junction does not match germline at one end; this may be a read error. The chain links TRBV30 to TRBJ2-3, with TRBD2 identical over 14 bases. The CDR3 loop spans 16 amino acids. Germline V gene lookup returns CDR1 GTSNPN and CDR2 SVGIG (reference sequence). CDR3 amino acids: CAWTPRLAGGGDKQYF. The CDR3 DNA reads as TGTGCCTGGACCCCGAGACTAGCGGGAGGGGGGGATAAGCAGTATTTT.

The CDR3 sequence is CASSRTPTGGNYGYTF. The CDR3 DNA sequence: TGTGCCAGCAGCCGTACCCCGACAGGGGGAAACTATGGCTACACCTTC. The gene calls are TRBV5-6 and TRBJ1-2; TRBD1 matches at 9 bases. The CDR3 is 16 amino acids. V shed 4 bases and J 2 bases; nucleotides not matched to a gene: 9. Germline CDR1 SGHDT, CDR2 YYEEEE.